This T cell receptor beta chain was recorded in a study of Graves' ophthalmopathy and Graves' hyperthyroidism. A follow-up of 18 months without ophthalmopathy meant that hyperthyroidism was stable. Germline CDR1 is MDHEN and CDR2 is SYDVKM. The CDR3 totals 15 residues. V dropped 5 bases and J dropped 7; count of bases not matched to a gene: 8. Amplification of the TCR beta CDR3 regions used RNA transcripts (as template). First-round RT-PCR used HTBI primers; second-round multiplex PCR followed. One entry per CDR3 protein results from TCRdb running MiXCR on the multiplex PCR reads. The table includes just over 600,000 distinct CDR3 sequences, roughly 20% detected once. This clonotype occurred many times.

The sequence was obtained from a woman aged 18-29 years with stable Graves' hyperthyroidism. Some clones in this sample may be carry-over from other donors' samples. Sequencing was carried out using peripheral blood. The V gene is TRBV28, the J gene TRBJ1-6, with 7 bases that match TRBD1. The DNA for the CDR3 is TGTGCCAGCAGTATGGGACAGCTCAAAAATTCACCCCTCCACTTT. As protein: CASSMGQLKNSPLHF.